Each of the 6 T cell receptor beta chains below was sequenced from the same sample in a study of Ad26.COV2.S vaccination and SARS-CoV-2 variants. The treatment was: roughly 18 received Ad26.COV2.S at low or high dose, single or two shots; several received placebo; per-sample allocation not given. On day 63 after the first injection, vaccine and placebo recipients gave samples. TCRdb keeps only in-frame clones here, not all; method: immunoSEQ multiplex PCR. The sample has 360,000 or so clones; about 88% are singletons. The input for sequencing was peripheral blood, taken in a trial of Ad26.COV2.S vaccine versus placebo. Receptors originate from a person between 18 and 60 years old who received the Ad26.COV2.S COVID-19 vaccine or a placebo.

This chain links TRBV19 with TRBJ2-2; D is undetermined. The CDR3 extends over 14 amino acids. CDR1 LNHDA and CDR2 SQIVND come from the germline V gene (reference sequence). With 3 bases removed from V and 4 bases from J, the gap between germline ends came to 9 bases. The CDR3 here is CASSINSPTGELFF. In DNA, the CDR3 is TGTGCCAGTAGTATTAACAGTCCCACCGGGGAGCTGTTTTTT.

DNA for the CDR3: TGTGCCAGCAGCCAAGATACAGGTAGCTATGGCTACACCTTC. This gives the protein CASSQDTGSYGYTF. This chain joins TRBV14 and TRBJ1-2; possibly TRBD1 for D (5 bases). Germline CDR1 is SGHDN and CDR2 is FVKESK. This CDR3 is 14 amino acids long. V gave up 0 bases and J gave up 4 bases, with 9 bases separating them.

The chain couples TRBV9 to TRBJ1-6; the match to TRBD1 covers 7 bases. V trimming: 3 bases; J trimming: 7 bases; junction bases outside the gene matches: 1. This CDR3 is built from 13 residues. Looked up from germline, CDR1 is SGDLS and CDR2 is YYNGEE. In DNA, the CDR3 is TGTGCCAGCAGCGAGACAGGGAATTCACCCCTCCACTTT. Its protein product is CASSETGNSPLHF. Combining the CDR3 with reference TRBV9 and TRBJ1-6 gives the whole variable domain DSGVTQTPKHLITATGQRVTLRCSPRSGDLSVYWYQQSLDQGLQFLIQYYNGEERAKGNILERFSAQQFPDLHSELNLSSLELGDSALYFCASSETGNSPLHFGNGTRLTVT.

To note about this clone: The same CDR3 can be traced to other DNA sequences in this sample. This chain connects TRBV29-1 to TRBJ2-5; D uncertain. CDR1 SQVTM and CDR2 ANQGSEA come from the germline V gene. Trimming removed 4 bases from V and 5 bases from J, with 8 bases in between. The CDR3 extends over 11 amino acids. The DNA for the CDR3 is TGCAGCGTTGCCGGTGGGGAGACCCAGTACTTC. Translated, it gives CSVAGGETQYF.

The gene calls are TRBV19 and TRBJ1-1; D call uncertain. From germline, CDR1 is LNHDA and CDR2 SQIVND (reference sequence). Trimming removed 3 bases from V and 0 bases from J, with 11 bases in between. The CDR3 is 15 residues long. The DNA for the CDR3 is TGTGCCAGTAGTATTAGGCAGGTGCTGAACACTGAAGCTTTCTTT. Amino acids: CASSIRQVLNTEAFF.

J is TRBJ2-5 and V is TRBV4-1, with D tentatively TRBD2 (5 bases). Trimming cost V 3 bases and J 7 bases, with 12 bases left between them. CDR1 and CDR2 (germline): MGHRA, YSYEKL. This CDR3 is 13 amino acids long. This CDR3 reads CASSHIGEGTQYF. The CDR3, as DNA: TGCGCCAGCAGCCACATCGGGGAAGGGACCCAGTACTTC.